This T cell receptor (beta chain) came from a study of cytomegalovirus exposure and HLA in healthy donors. As for the study in general: The 130 or so validation repertoires, a later analysis reported, used the same platform as the roughly 610 first-cohort repertoires.

Produced via immunoSEQ multiplex PCR; TCRdb's table is partial and in-frame only. The sample contains about 160,000 clones, less than 90% of which appear only once. Note on this clone: As yet, its antigen is unknown.

Study results and caveats: Cytomegalovirus association was listed for 164 TCR beta chains.

The CDR3 contains 14 residues. The ends were cut back, 6 bases at V and 1 base at J, with 12 bases in the middle. CDR1 LNHDA and CDR2 SQIVND come from the germline V gene (reference sequence). The donors were part of the roughly 120-subject validation cohort, which stood apart from the roughly 670-subject first cohort. The V and J genes are TRBV19 and TRBJ1-1, with D unresolved. Material: PBMCs. This sequence originates from a woman younger than 30 in good health and CMV-seronegative. The CDR3 sequence: CASRHPPGNTEAFF. CDR3 nucleotides: TGTGCCAGTAGGCATCCTCCGGGGAACACTGAAGCTTTCTTT.